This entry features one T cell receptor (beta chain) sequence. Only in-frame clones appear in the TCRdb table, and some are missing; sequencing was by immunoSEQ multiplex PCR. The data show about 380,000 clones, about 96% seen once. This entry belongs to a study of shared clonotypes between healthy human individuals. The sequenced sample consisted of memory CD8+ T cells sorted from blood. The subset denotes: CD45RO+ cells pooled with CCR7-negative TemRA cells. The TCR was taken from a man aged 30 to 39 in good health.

CDR3 sequence reads: CASSLLTGITDTQYF. In DNA form, the CDR3 reads TGTGCCAGCAGCTTGTTGACAGGGATCACAGATACGCAGTATTTT. This chain connects TRBV5-4 to TRBJ2-3; 7 positions agree with TRBD1. V dropped 1 base and J dropped 2; count of bases not matched to a gene: 4. Germline values: CDR1 SGHNT, CDR2 YYREEE (reference sequence). CDR3 length: 15 residues.